This is a list of T cell receptor beta chains from one sample in a study of control samples from healthy donors and cancer patients. TCRdb's table, derived via immunoSEQ multiplex PCR, lists solely in-frame clones and lacks some. The sample gives 150,000 to 200,000 clones, around 88% of which show up once; nearly 5% is in the top ten. Sequencing was performed on blood. All receptors come from a woman aged 25 to 39 in good health. Both conserved end residues are trimmed from each CDR3. D genes are given only for firm matches.

j_call | v_call | d_call | cdr3_aa
TRBJ2-5 | TRBV30 | TRBD1 | ACLTRGLETQY
TRBJ1-5 | TRBV6-5 | . | ASSTRGYGDQPQH
TRBJ1-1 | TRBV7-9 | . | ASSPDSPEAF
TRBJ2-2 | TRBV6-5 | . | ASSVGRPLTGELF
TRBJ1-1 | TRBV19 | TRBD1 | ASGTGVAF
TRBJ1-4 | TRBV18 | TRBD1 | ASSQDRGPDEKLF
TRBJ2-2 | TRBV6-5 | . | ASSYLQTNTGELF
TRBJ1-2 | TRBV28 | . | ASRFYPGASEKGYT
TRBJ2-2 | TRBV28 | . | ASSLLGGGLGELF
TRBJ2-2 | TRBV6-4 | . | ASMPGVDTGELF
TRBJ2-5 | TRBV9 | . | ASSVDSRETQY
TRBJ1-3 | TRBV27 | TRBD1 | ASSLARGSGNTIY
TRBJ2-7 | TRBV27 | . | ASSLTAGTGYEQY
TRBJ1-2 | TRBV28 | . | ASRPHLQGNKNYGYT
TRBJ2-7 | TRBV5-4 | TRBD1 | ASSLETPDRGTEQY
TRBJ1-6 | TRBV11-3 | . | ASSVGMNSPLH
TRBJ2-2 | TRBV3-1/TRBV3-2 | . | ASSQVQGSGELF
TRBJ2-2 | TRBV6-5 | TRBD1 | ASARTGVNTGELF
TRBJ2-7 | TRBV4-2 | . | ASSQGLASSDEQY
TRBJ2-3 | TRBV11-2 | TRBD2 | ASSLGAGGSTDTQY
TRBJ1-2 | TRBV24-1 | TRBD1 | ATSDPGTGGGYT
TRBJ2-3 | TRBV10-3 | TRBD2 | AISEPSGTSGRGTDTQY
TRBJ1-3 | TRBV5-1 | . | ASSYGSTPPGNTIY
TRBJ1-2 | TRBV30 | . | AWSVLGNNYGYT
TRBJ2-3 | TRBV5-4 | TRBD2 | ASSLGLAGSGENTQY
TRBJ2-7 | TRBV25-1 | TRBD2 | ASQGPGLDYEQY
TRBJ2-7 | TRBV19 | TRBD1 | ASSTDRGAYEQY
TRBJ2-1 | TRBV12-5 | . | ASGLDRPPVPYNEQF
TRBJ2-3 | TRBV24-1 | . | ATSLGAELFSDTQY